Shown below are 25 T cell receptor beta chains from a single sample sequenced in a study of regulatory T cells in long-lasting Graves disease (dated by TCRdb to the early 2020s). The method was multiplex PCR. Sequencing used an Illumina HiSeq 4000. To build TCR beta libraries, CDR3 regions were amplified by Arm-PCR using iRepertoire HTBI primers. Using fastp at Q25 and MiXCR, TCRdb reprocessed the public reads and kept productive beta chains. All rows with the same CDR3 protein become a single entry with the most common DNA and genes. The sample table shows hundreds of thousands of distinct CDR3 sequences, and 15% to 19% are seen once. The ten largest clones capture about a fifth of the sample. The intended sense of this specimen's time point label: newly diagnosed GD, antithyroid drugs for less than 3 months. RNA was extracted from PBMCs in TRIzol for both TCR sequencing and RNA sequencing. Sequencing was performed on peripheral blood mononuclear cells (PBMCs), taken at new diagnosis, from a patient treated with antithyroid drugs. Receptor source: a female donor with Graves disease.

The chain employs TRBV19 and TRBJ1-3; tentative D call: TRBD1 (5 bases). The V end was cut by 6 bases, the J end by 0 bases, with 15 bases between. Germline assignment: CDR1 LNHDA and CDR2 SQIVND (reference sequence). The CDR3 contains 16 residues. Here the CDR3 reads CASRETGRISGNTIYF. DNA of the CDR3: TGTGCCAGTAGGGAGACGGGACGGATCTCTGGAAACACCATATATTTT. Together with reference TRBV19 and TRBJ1-3, the CDR3 gives the full variable domain: DGGITQSPKYLFRKEGQNVTLSCEQNLNHDAMYWYRQDPGQGLRLIYYSQIVNDFQKGDIAEGYSVSREKKESFPLTVTSAQKNPTAFYLCASRETGRISGNTIYFGEGSWLTVV.

This clonotype has ten or more counts. This chain links TRBV18 with TRBJ2-5; D is ambiguous. This CDR3 contains 14 residues. CDR1 and CDR2 (germline): KGHSH, LQKENI. Trimming took 0 bases from V and 3 from J, leaving 8 bases between them. CDR3 sequence reads: CASSPPSVKETQYF. In DNA form, the CDR3 reads TGTGCCAGCTCACCACCATCCGTTAAAGAGACCCAGTACTTC.

J is TRBJ1-2 and V is TRBV12-3 or TRBV12-4; 10 bases match TRBD1. V shed 6 bases, J shed 8 bases, and the junction held 9 bases outside the gene matches. The CDR3 extends over 14 amino acids. CDR3 sequence (DNA): TGTGCCAGCAGCATGGGACAGGGGCTTGGAGGCTACACCTTC. Translating gives CASSMGQGLGGYTF.

This clonotype was seen repeatedly, ten times or more. The V call is TRBV15, the J call TRBJ1-5; D ambiguous. Germline CDR1 LNHNV, CDR2 YYDKDF (reference sequence). V was cut by 5 bases and J by 2 bases, with 13 bases left in between. The CDR3 sequence is 15 residues long. The CDR3 nucleotides are TGTGCCACCAGCGGCCTGCGGGGAGGCAATCAGCCCCAGCATTTT. This sequence encodes CATSGLRGGNQPQHF.

The gene calls are TRBV6-5 and TRBJ2-1; D ambiguous. V lost 4 bases to trimming and J lost 3 bases, with 13 bases between them. The CDR3 loop spans 15 amino acids. Looked up from germline, CDR1 is MNHEY and CDR2 is SVGAGI. In DNA form, the CDR3 reads TGTGCCAGCAGTTTAGGGCAGGACCTCTACAATGAGCAGTTCTTC. Amino acids: CASSLGQDLYNEQFF.

The sample holds many counts of this clonotype. The chain couples TRBV6-1 to TRBJ1-2, with D perhaps TRBD1 (5 bases). Germline values: CDR1 MNHNS, CDR2 SASEGT. V dropped 5 bases and J dropped 3 bases, with 13 bases sitting between them. There are 14 residues in the CDR3. Here the CDR3 DNA reads TGTGCCAGCAGTACTATTCGGGGGGACTATGGCTACACCTTC. Translation gives CASSTIRGDYGYTF.

The sample holds many counts of this clonotype. Written as DNA, the CDR3 is TGTGCCAGCAGCCTCCTGACAGGCGGAGAGACCCAGTACTTC. This gives the protein CASSLLTGGETQYF. The J gene is TRBJ2-1, the V gene TRBV7-9; possible D gene TRBD1, 6 bases. The J call may not be correct, given that the DNA end is closer to TRBJ2-5. Germline V lookup: CDR1 SEHNR, CDR2 FQNEAQ (reference sequence). This CDR3 is built from 14 residues.

The rearrangement uses TRBV12-3 or TRBV12-4 and TRBJ1-2; D is unresolved. The length of the CDR3 is 13 residues. Trimming cost V 2 bases and J 6 bases, with 10 bases left between them. CDR3 loop: CASSLLQPNGYTF. The CDR3, as DNA: TGTGCCAGCAGTTTACTGCAGCCGAATGGCTACACCTTC.

This clonotype came up many times. CDR3 amino acids: CASGDRDSVDTQYF. CDR3 nucleotide sequence: TGCGCCAGCGGGGACCGGGACAGCGTGGATACGCAGTATTTT. This chain connects TRBV5-1 to TRBJ2-3, with TRBD1 matching 7 bases. With V trimmed by 7 bases and J by 6 bases, 11 bases remained unmatched. The CDR3 extends over 14 amino acids. Germline V gives CDR1 SGHRS, CDR2 YFSETQ.

In its sample, this clonotype was seen many times. The rearrangement uses TRBV2 and TRBJ1-5, with TRBD1 as a possible D gene (6 bases). Germline assignment: CDR1 SNHLY and CDR2 FYNNEI. Trimming took 2 bases from V and 7 from J, leaving 12 bases between them. This CDR3 is 14 amino acids long. The chain's CDR3 is CASSEQGLWQPQHF. The CDR3 DNA sequence: TGTGCCAGCAGTGAACAGGGGCTCTGGCAGCCCCAGCATTTT.

This clonotype has a count of ten or more. This sequence joins TRBV29-1 and TRBJ2-5; D is possibly TRBD2 (5 bases). Germline assignment: CDR1 SQVTM and CDR2 ANQGSEA. V was cut by 4 bases and J by 3 bases, with 18 bases left in between. This CDR3 has 15 residues. CDR3 sequence reads: CSVVYAGEEEETQYF. The DNA of the CDR3 is TGCAGCGTTGTTTATGCCGGGGAAGAGGAAGAGACCCAGTACTTC.

This clonotype was counted only a few times. The V call is TRBV7-9, the J call TRBJ2-7; D possibly uses TRBD1 or TRBD2 (5 bases each). Trimming pared 7 bases from V and 2 bases from J, leaving 15 bases between. From germline, CDR1 is SEHNR and CDR2 FQNEAQ (reference sequence). The CDR3 loop spans 14 amino acids. Here the CDR3 DNA reads TGTGCCAGCACCATACCCGGGACCACCTACGAGCAGTACTTC. As protein: CASTIPGTTYEQYF.

This clonotype has only a few counts. This rearrangement joins TRBV28 to TRBJ1-6, with 8 bases identical to TRBD1. With V trimmed by 4 bases and J by 8 bases, 7 bases remained unmatched. Germline V gene lookup returns CDR1 MDHEN and CDR2 SYDVKM. This CDR3 spans 15 amino acids. This CDR3 reads CASSSPTGDDSPLHF. The DNA of the CDR3 is TGTGCCAGCAGTTCGCCGACAGGGGACGATTCACCCCTCCACTTT.

This clonotype came up many times. DNA of the CDR3: TGTGCCAGCAGTATCGGGCAGGGCGCAGATACGCAGTATTTT. This gives the protein CASSIGQGADTQYF. The chain has TRBV5-6 and TRBJ2-3, with D tentatively TRBD1 (5 bases). Between the trimmed V and J ends, which lost 5 bases and 4 bases, there was a span of 14 bases. CDR3 length: 14 residues. The germline V gene encodes CDR1 SGHDT and CDR2 YYEEEE.

The gene calls are TRBV4-3 and TRBJ2-7, with 7 positions matching TRBD1. Trimming removed 0 bases from V and 2 bases from J; junction bases left unmatched: 4. The CDR3 is 15 residues long. Looked up from germline, CDR1 is LGHNA and CDR2 is YSLEER. The CDR3 sequence: CASSQDVGQTYEQYF. Here the CDR3 DNA reads TGCGCCAGCAGCCAAGATGTGGGACAGACCTACGAGCAGTACTTC.

This clonotype showed up many times. DNA of the CDR3: TGTGCCAGCAGTTTTTTAACACTTGCTAACTATGGCTACACCTTC. Translated: CASSFLTLANYGYTF. The V and J genes are TRBV12-3 or TRBV12-4 and TRBJ1-2; no reliable D call. The CDR3 loop spans 15 amino acids. Trimming took off 3 bases at V and 0 bases at J, with 11 bases between the two ends.

Ten or more counts support this clonotype. The V call is TRBV5-1, the J call TRBJ2-3; weak D call: TRBD2 (6 bases). Deletions cut 0 bases from V and 3 bases from J, with 11 bases between. This CDR3 has 15 amino acids. CDR1 is SGHRS, CDR2 YFSETQ, per germline. CDR3 sequence reads: CASSLEGGNTDTQYF. CDR3 sequence (DNA): TGCGCCAGCAGCTTGGAAGGCGGGAATACAGATACGCAGTATTTT.

This clonotype was recorded at least ten times. The rearrangement uses TRBV7-2 and TRBJ2-1; 7 nucleotides align to TRBD2. After removal of 0 bases from V and 11 bases from J, the junction contained 16 bases not matched to a gene. The length of the CDR3 is 17 residues. Germline lookup yields CDR1 SGHTA and CDR2 FQGNSA. The CDR3 reads CASSLAVVGAGSYKQFF. The CDR3 nucleotides read TGTGCCAGCAGCTTAGCGGTCGTAGGAGCGGGGTCCTATAAGCAGTTCTTC.

At least ten counts were recorded for this clonotype. The chain joins TRBV3-1 to TRBJ1-6; D is possibly TRBD1 (5 bases). V was clipped by 3 bases and J by 7 bases, with 7 bases between them. This CDR3 has 13 amino acids. Germline assignment: CDR1 LGHDT and CDR2 YNNKEL (reference sequence). In DNA form, the CDR3 reads TGTGCCAGCAGCCAGGGGCTGAATTCACCCCTCCACTTT. This sequence encodes CASSQGLNSPLHF.

This clonotype was found a few times. This chain links TRBV5-4 with TRBJ2-2, with 9 bases identical to TRBD2. The V gene's germline CDR1 is SGHNT and CDR2 YYREEE (reference sequence). The CDR3 contains 17 residues. J was trimmed by 1 base and V by 5 bases; bases with no gene match: 9. CDR3 in amino acids: CASSPPVSGGNTGELFF. CDR3 DNA sequence: TGTGCCAGCAGTCCCCCGGTTAGCGGGGGGAACACCGGGGAGCTGTTTTTT.

Ten or more counts support this clonotype. The chain combines TRBV27 with TRBJ1-1; 9 bases are shared with TRBD1. The CDR3 sequence is 15 residues long. Germline values: CDR1 MNHEY, CDR2 SMNVEV (reference sequence). V was pared by 3 bases and J by 6 bases, with 8 bases of the junction left unmatched. This chain's CDR3 is CASSLDRGGWAEAFF. The CDR3 DNA reads as TGTGCCAGCAGTTTGGACAGGGGAGGGTGGGCTGAAGCTTTCTTT.

This clonotype was observed at least ten times. The chain has TRBV11-2 and TRBJ1-1, with D tentatively TRBD1 (6 bases). V was cut by 6 bases and J by 8 bases, with 16 bases left in between. The length of the CDR3 is 13 residues. The germline CDR1 and CDR2 sequences are SGHAT and FQNNGV. The chain's CDR3 is CASSGGGFSEAFF. The CDR3 region has the DNA TGTGCCAGCAGTGGAGGGGGGTTTTCAGAAGCTTTCTTT.

This clonotype was counted at least ten times. This rearrangement joins TRBV5-1 to TRBJ1-1; 9 bases fit TRBD1. Germline V gene sequence: CDR1 SGHRS, CDR2 YFSETQ. V shed 6 bases and J 3 bases; nucleotides not matched to a gene: 6. This CDR3 is 14 amino acids long. This CDR3 is CASKEGQGYTEAFF. CDR3 DNA sequence: TGCGCCAGCAAGGAAGGACAGGGGTACACTGAAGCTTTCTTT.

This chain joins TRBV10-3 and TRBJ1-2; 8 bases agree with TRBD1. Germline trimming cut 2 bases from V and 4 bases from J; bases unmatched to any gene: 9. CDR1 and CDR2 (germline): ENHRY, SYGVKD. There are 16 residues in the CDR3. The CDR3 DNA reads as TGTGCCATCAGTGAGGGGGCCAGGGGGCGCGGCTATGGCTACACCTTC. Amino acid sequence: CAISEGARGRGYGYTF.

This clonotype was counted ten times or more. The chain links TRBV6-2 or TRBV6-3 to TRBJ2-5, with 7 bases identical to TRBD1. Germline CDR1 reads MNHEY; CDR2 reads SVGEGT. The CDR3 runs 16 residues. With V trimmed by 2 bases and J by 4 bases, 10 bases remained unmatched. The CDR3 spells CASSYGDRTDLETQYF. CDR3 coding DNA: TGTGCCAGCAGTTACGGGGACAGAACCGACTTAGAGACCCAGTACTTC.